This entry lists 8 T cell receptor beta chains sequenced from one sample in a study of blood T cells in healthy people across ages. The second PCR ran about 6 to 12 cycles with a sample-barcoded 5' primer and J-beta primers. TCRdb reprocessed the 5' RACE reads with MiXCR, giving one entry per CDR3 protein. Here the sample spans 600,000 to 900,000 distinct CDR3 sequences, roughly 26% being singletons. This sample was also put to use in a study of T cells of mothers and their children.

The sequenced sample was blood. These receptors all stem from a boy between 10 and 17 years old in good health.

This clonotype was observed a few times. This chain links TRBV20-1 with TRBJ2-7; 8 bases align to TRBD1. J was trimmed by 4 bases and V by 7 bases; bases with no gene match: 15. The CDR3 length is 15 residues. Germline CDR1 and CDR2: DFQATT and SNEGSKA (reference sequence). The CDR3 nucleotides read TGCAGTGTGGGGACAGGCCCATTTCTTTTGTACGAGCAGTACTTC. The encoded protein is CSVGTGPFLLYEQYF.

The chain joins TRBV16 to TRBJ2-6; 7 nucleotides agree with TRBD1. The trim removed 1 base at V and 0 bases at J, leaving 15 bases unmatched. Germline CDR1 and CDR2: KGHSY and FQNENV. This CDR3 has 21 amino acids. The CDR3 bases are TGTGCCAGCAGCCAATGGGTCGGATTTAGGACAGGCGACTCTGGGGCCAACGTCCTGACTTTC. It specifies CASSQWVGFRTGDSGANVLTF.

This clonotype was picked up a small number of times. The rearrangement links TRBV3-1 to TRBJ2-1; D remains ambiguous. The germline V gene has CDR1 LGHDT and CDR2 YNNKEL (reference sequence). The CDR3 extends over 12 amino acids. Trimming took off 1 base at V and 9 bases at J, with 7 bases between the two ends. CDR3 sequence: CASSQGPGEQFF. The CDR3 DNA follows: TGTGCCAGCAGCCAAGGCCCGGGTGAGCAGTTCTTC.

This chain uses TRBV3-1 with TRBJ2-6; no clear D. Per the germline V gene, CDR1 is LGHDT and CDR2 is YNNKEL (reference sequence). CDR3 length: 14 residues. V was shortened by 2 bases and J by 6 bases, with 8 bases between the two germline ends. CDR3 amino acids: CASSQTPPANVLTF. CDR3 nucleotides: TGTGCCAGCAGCCAAACACCTCCGGCCAACGTCCTGACTTTC.

This clonotype was observed a single time. The chain joins TRBV18 to TRBJ2-7; 8 positions agree with TRBD1. This CDR3 region has 16 residues. Germline CDR1 is KGHSH and CDR2 is LQKENI. J was trimmed by 3 bases and V by 0 bases; bases with no gene match: 7. CDR3 coding DNA: TGTGCCAGCTCACCACCGGTAGTAACAGGGGGCTACGAGCAGTACTTC. Its protein is CASSPPVVTGGYEQYF.

This clonotype appeared many times. The chain employs TRBV7-6 and TRBJ2-7; tentatively, D is TRBD2 (6 bases). CDR3 length equals 15 residues. The V gene lost 0 bases and the J gene lost 0 bases, with 9 bases spanning the gap. The V gene's germline CDR1 is SGHVS and CDR2 FNYEAQ. CDR3 sequence: CASSLAGGGSYEQYF. Here the CDR3 DNA reads TGTGCCAGCAGCTTAGCGGGAGGCGGCTCCTACGAGCAGTACTTC. Full variable domain (outside the CDR3, taken from reference TRBV7-6 and TRBJ2-7): GAGVSQSPRYKVTKRGQDVALRCDPISGHVSLYWYRQALGQGPEFLTYFNYEAQQDKSGLPNDRFSAERPEGSISTLTIQRTEQRDSAMYRCASSLAGGGSYEQYFGPGTRLTVT.

This rearrangement joins TRBV11-2 to TRBJ1-5; 8 bases align to TRBD1. Germline V gene lookup returns CDR1 SGHAT and CDR2 FQNNGV. V trimming: 3 bases; J trimming: 2 bases; junction bases outside the gene matches: 9. This CDR3 is built from 17 residues. CDR3 protein: CASSLDYGTGGNQPQHF. The CDR3 nucleotides read TGTGCCAGCAGCTTGGATTACGGGACAGGCGGCAATCAGCCCCAGCATTTT.

V and J are TRBV12-3 or TRBV12-4 and TRBJ1-2; 7 nucleotides match TRBD1. V lost 3 bases to trimming and J lost 5 bases; unmatched junction nucleotides: 9. The CDR3 length is 15 residues. CDR3 nucleotide sequence: TGTGCCAGCAGTTTCGGGCAGGGGGGGTTATATGGCTACACCTTC. As protein: CASSFGQGGLYGYTF.